Listed here is a single TCR beta chain. Its target is not known. This CDR3 is 15 amino acids long. With 7 bases removed from V and 4 bases from J, the gap between germline ends came to 19 bases. Germline V CDR1 and CDR2: SNHLY, FYNNEI. This sample is drawn from a study of CD8+ T cells in alopecia areata. Study in general: Tofacitinib was taken orally by treated patients, and the dose was 5 to 10 mg twice daily. General study results and limits: Numerous expanded lesional clones remained in scalp and blood during tofacitinib.

Isolated RNA was reverse transcribed into cDNA used as the sequencing template. Data came from immunoSEQ multiplex PCR; TCRdb stores just in-frame clones and leaves some out. The data hold around 150,000 clones, with 60% observed a single time. Treatment in this sample: oral pan-JAK inhibitor, 5-10 mg twice daily. As part of sample collection, lesional scalp punch biopsies and peripheral blood were taken from alopecia areata patients. This receptor was identified in a human donor with alopecia areata. Sequencing used CD4+ T cells sorted from blood, obtained at week 24, from a patient treated with tofacitinib. The J gene is TRBJ1-2, the V gene TRBV2; perhaps TRBD1 as D (6 bases). CDR3 in amino acids: CASIGPRGYPYGYTF. The CDR3 region has the DNA TGTGCCAGCATAGGTCCCAGGGGCTACCCCTATGGCTACACCTTC.